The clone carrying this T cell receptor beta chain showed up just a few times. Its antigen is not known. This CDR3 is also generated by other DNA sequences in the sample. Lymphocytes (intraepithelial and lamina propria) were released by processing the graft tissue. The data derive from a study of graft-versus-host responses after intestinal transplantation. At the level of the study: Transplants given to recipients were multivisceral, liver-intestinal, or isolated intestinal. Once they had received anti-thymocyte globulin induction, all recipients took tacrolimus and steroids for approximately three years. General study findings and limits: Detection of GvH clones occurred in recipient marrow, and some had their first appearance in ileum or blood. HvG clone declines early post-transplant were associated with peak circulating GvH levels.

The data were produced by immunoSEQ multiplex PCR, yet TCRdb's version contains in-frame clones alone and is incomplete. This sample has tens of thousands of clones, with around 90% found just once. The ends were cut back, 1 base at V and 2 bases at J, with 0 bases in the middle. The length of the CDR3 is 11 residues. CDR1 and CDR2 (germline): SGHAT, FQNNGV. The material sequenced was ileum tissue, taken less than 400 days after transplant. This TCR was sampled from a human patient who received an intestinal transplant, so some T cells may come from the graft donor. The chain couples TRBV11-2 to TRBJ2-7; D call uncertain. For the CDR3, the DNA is TGTGCCAGCAGCTTAGCCTACGAGCAGTACTTC. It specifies CASSLAYEQYF.